This T cell receptor (beta chain) was documented in a study of blood T cell repertoires in COVID-19. About the research overall: Both acute and convalescent COVID-19 samples were obtained from the United States, Italy and Spain. Sources were T cells, B-cell-depleted T cells, or PBMCs; the material itself was cDNA or gDNA.

Per the authors' pipeline: Nucleated cell counts were estimated from reference gene primer amplification. Using immunoSEQ multiplex PCR, the repertoire was profiled, and TCRdb retains in-frame clones only, with some absent. That table is the source of V, J and clone size, and D and trimming were worked out from the DNA. The table shows just under 80,000 clones, with approximately 88% occurring only once. Trimming took 0 bases from V and 6 from J, leaving 13 bases between them. Germline V gene data show CDR1 as MNHEY and CDR2 as SVGAGI. The CDR3 sequence is 15 residues long. This sequence originates from a human donor in a cohort sampled during active COVID-19. Sequenced: peripheral blood. V usage is TRBV6-5 and J usage is TRBJ2-3, with D maybe TRBD2 (5 bases). The CDR3 reads CASSYSRPPGDTQYF. As DNA, the CDR3 is TGTGCCAGCAGTTACTCGCGGCCCCCGGGGGATACGCAGTATTTT.